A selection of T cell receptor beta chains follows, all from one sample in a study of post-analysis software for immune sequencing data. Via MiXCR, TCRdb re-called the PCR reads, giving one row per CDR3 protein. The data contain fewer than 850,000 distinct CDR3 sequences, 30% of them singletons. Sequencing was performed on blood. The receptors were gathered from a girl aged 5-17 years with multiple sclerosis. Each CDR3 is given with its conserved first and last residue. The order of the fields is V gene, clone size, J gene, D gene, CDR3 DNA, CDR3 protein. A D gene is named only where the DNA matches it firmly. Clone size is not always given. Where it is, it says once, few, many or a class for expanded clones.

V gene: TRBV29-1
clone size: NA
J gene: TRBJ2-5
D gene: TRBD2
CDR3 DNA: TGCAGCGTTGTGTCGAGCGGGGGGGTTAATGAGCAGTACTTC
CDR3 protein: CSVVSSGGVNEQYF

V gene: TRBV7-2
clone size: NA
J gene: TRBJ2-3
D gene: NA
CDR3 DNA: TGTGCCAGCAGCTTGTTCGGGGGCGCAGATACGCAGTATTTT
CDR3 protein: CASSLFGGADTQYF

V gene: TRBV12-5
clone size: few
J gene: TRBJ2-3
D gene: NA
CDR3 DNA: TGTGCTAGTGGTTTGGGTACTAGCACAGATACGCAGTATTTT
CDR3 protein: CASGLGTSTDTQYF

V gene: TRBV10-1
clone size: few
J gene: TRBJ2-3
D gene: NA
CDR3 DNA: TGCGCCAGCAGTCGGGACAACGTAGTCGATACGCAGTATTTT
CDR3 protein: CASSRDNVVDTQYF

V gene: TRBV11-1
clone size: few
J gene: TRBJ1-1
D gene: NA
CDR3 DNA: TGTGCCAGCAGCTTACTAACGAACACTGAAGCTTTCTTT
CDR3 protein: CASSLLTNTEAFF

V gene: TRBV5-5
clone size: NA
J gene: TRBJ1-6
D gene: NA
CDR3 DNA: TGTGCCAGCAGACGTGATGGGGCGCGGTATTCACCCCTCCACTTT
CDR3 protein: CASRRDGARYSPLHF

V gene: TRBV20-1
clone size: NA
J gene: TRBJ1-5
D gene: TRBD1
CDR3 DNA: TGCAGTGCTGCCACGGACAGGGGGTATAGCAATCAGCCCCAGCATTTT
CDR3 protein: CSAATDRGYSNQPQHF

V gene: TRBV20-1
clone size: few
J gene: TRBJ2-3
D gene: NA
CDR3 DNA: TGCAGTACCCCAGCGGAGAAAGGGGGCACAGATACGCAGTATTTT
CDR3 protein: CSTPAEKGGTDTQYF

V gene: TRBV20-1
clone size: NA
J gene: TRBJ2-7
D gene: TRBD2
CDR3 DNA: TGCAGTGCTCCCCCTGGACTAGCGGGGGCGTACGAGCAGTACTTC
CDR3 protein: CSAPPGLAGAYEQYF

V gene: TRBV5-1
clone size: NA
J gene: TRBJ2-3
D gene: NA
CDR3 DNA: TGCGCCAGCAGCTTGGCCCCAGCAGATACGCAGTATTTT
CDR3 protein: CASSLAPADTQYF

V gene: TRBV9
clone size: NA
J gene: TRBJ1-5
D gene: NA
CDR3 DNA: TGTGCCAGCAGCGTAGAAGGGATGGCCAATCAGCCCCAGCATTTT
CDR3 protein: CASSVEGMANQPQHF

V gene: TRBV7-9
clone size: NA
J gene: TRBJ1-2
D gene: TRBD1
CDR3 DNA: TGTGCCAGCAGCTCAGGGACAGCGCATTCAAACTATGGCTACACCTTC
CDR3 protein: CASSSGTAHSNYGYTF

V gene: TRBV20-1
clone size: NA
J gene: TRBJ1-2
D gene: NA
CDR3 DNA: TGCGGTGCTAGTCCCGATCAGGGGTATGGCTACACCTTC
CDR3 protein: CGASPDQGYGYTF

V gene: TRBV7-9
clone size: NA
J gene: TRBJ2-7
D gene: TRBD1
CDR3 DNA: TGTGCCAGCAGCACCCGACAGGGGCGCTACGAGCAGTACTTC
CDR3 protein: CASSTRQGRYEQYF

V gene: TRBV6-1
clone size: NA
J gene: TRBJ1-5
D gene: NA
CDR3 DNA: TGTGCCAGCAGTGAAAAGGGGACCGAGGAGCCCCGGCATTTT
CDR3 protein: CASSEKGTEEPRHF

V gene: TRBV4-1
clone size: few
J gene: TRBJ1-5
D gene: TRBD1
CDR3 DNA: TGCGCCAGCAGCCAAGAGGAGGGGGCACGGAATCAGCCCCAGCATTTT
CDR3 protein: CASSQEEGARNQPQHF

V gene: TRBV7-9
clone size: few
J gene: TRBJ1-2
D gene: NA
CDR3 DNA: TGTGCCACCGCGGAGGGATCCTACTATGGCTACACCTTC
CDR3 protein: CATAEGSYYGYTF

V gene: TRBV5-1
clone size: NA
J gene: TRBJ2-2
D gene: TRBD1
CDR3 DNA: TGCGCCAGCAGCTTGCTCTCCAGGGGGAGCGGCGGGGAGCTGTTTTTT
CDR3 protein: CASSLLSRGSGGELFF

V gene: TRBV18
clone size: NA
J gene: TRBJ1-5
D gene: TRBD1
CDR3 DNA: TGTGCCAGCTCACCCCAGGGGGTTCATCAGCCCCAGCATTTT
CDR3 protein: CASSPQGVHQPQHF

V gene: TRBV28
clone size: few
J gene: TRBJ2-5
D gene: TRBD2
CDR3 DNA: TGTGCCAGCAGCCGCCGGTCGGGACTAGCGGGTAGGGAGACCCAGTACTTC
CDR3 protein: CASSRRSGLAGRETQYF

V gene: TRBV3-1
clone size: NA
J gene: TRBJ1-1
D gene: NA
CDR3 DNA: TGTGCCAGCAGCCATCGGGGCCCGGGGCCTGAAATGAACACTGAAGCTTTCTTT
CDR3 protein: CASSHRGPGPEMNTEAFF

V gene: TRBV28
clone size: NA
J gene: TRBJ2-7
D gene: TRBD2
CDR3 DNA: TGTGCCAGCAGTCTCCCCGGGACTAGCGGGAGCCTCCGCTCCTACGAGCAGTACTTC
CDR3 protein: CASSLPGTSGSLRSYEQYF

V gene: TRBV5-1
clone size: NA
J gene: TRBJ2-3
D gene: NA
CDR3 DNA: TGCGCCAGCAGCTTGTTCCGGGCGGGGGCGAGCACAGATACGCAGTATTTT
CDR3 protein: CASSLFRAGASTDTQYF

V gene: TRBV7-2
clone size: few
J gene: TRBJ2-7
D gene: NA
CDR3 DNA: TGTGCCAGCAGCTTATCGGTGGGGGAAGCCTACGAGCAGTACTTC
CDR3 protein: CASSLSVGEAYEQYF

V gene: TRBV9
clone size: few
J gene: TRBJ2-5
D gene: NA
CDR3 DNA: TGTGCCAGCAGCGTAGGTGGTATGTGGGGGCAGTTTCAAGAGACCCAGTACTTC
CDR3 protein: CASSVGGMWGQFQETQYF

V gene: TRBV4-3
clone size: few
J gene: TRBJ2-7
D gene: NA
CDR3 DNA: TGCGCCAGCAGCCAAGATAAGGGCGGGACAGTCTACTCCTACGAGCAGTACTTC
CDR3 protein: CASSQDKGGTVYSYEQYF

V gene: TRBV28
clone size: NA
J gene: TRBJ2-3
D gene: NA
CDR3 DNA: TGTGCCAGCAATTCGGCTAGCACAGATACGCAGTATTTT
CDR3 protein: CASNSASTDTQYF

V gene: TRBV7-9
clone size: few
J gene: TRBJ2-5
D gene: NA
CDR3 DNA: TGTGCCAGCAGCTTAGACCACGCGGAGACCCAGTACTTC
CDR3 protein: CASSLDHAETQYF

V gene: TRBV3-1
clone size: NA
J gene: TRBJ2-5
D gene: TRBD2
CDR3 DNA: TGTGCCAGCAGCCAAGTAGCGGGGGGGCGGGAGACCCAGTACTTC
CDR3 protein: CASSQVAGGRETQYF

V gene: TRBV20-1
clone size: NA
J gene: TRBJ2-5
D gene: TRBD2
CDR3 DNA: TGCAGTGCTAGAGGGGTAGGGGGACTAGCAGAGACCCAGTACTTC
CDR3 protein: CSARGVGGLAETQYF